This T cell receptor beta chain was observed in a study of cytomegalovirus exposure and HLA in healthy donors. Across the study: The Caucasian-associated ancestry cluster held around 81% of 300 to 500 genotyped donors. Overall study results and limits: The only immune exposure information that was available was CMV serostatus. As a later analysis showed, several of the most significant clusters appeared to be linked to common viral pathogens.

V lost 2 bases, J lost 0 bases, and 10 bases lay in between. Germline CDR1 and CDR2: SGHTA and FQGTGA. The CDR3 is 16 residues long. About this clone: The antigen remains undetermined.

Both 60 Vbeta primers and 13 Jbeta primers went into the PCR. The assay was immunoSEQ multiplex PCR, and TCRdb's table has in-frame clones only and misses some. Here the sample spans 150,000 or so clones, about 80% being singletons. The chain is built from TRBV7-3 and TRBJ2-2, with a tentative D call TRBD2 (6 bases). The source of this sequence is a male donor in good health and CMV-seronegative. The sequenced sample was PBMCs. DNA for the CDR3: TGTGCCAGCAGCTTAGGTAGCGGAACGAACACCGGGGAGCTGTTTTTT. It is translated as CASSLGSGTNTGELFF.